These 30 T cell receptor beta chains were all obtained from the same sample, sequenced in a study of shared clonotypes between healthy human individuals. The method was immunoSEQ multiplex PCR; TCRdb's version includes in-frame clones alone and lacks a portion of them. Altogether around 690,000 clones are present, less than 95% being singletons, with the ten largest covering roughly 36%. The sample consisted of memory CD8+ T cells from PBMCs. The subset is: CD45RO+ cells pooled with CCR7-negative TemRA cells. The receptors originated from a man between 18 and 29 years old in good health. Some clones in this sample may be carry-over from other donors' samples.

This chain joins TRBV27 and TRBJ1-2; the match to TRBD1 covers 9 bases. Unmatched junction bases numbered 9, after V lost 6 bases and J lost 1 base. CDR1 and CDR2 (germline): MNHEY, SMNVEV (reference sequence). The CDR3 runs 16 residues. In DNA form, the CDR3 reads TGTGCCAGCAGCTCGGACAGGGGAAACCTTAACTATGGCTACACCTTC. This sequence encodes CASSSDRGNLNYGYTF.

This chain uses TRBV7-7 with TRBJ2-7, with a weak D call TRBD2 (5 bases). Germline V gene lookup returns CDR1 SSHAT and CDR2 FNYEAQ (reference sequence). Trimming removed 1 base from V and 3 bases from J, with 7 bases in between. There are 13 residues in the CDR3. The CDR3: CASSLGAGYEQYF. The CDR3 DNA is TGTGCCAGCAGCTTAGGGGCGGGCTACGAGCAGTACTTC.

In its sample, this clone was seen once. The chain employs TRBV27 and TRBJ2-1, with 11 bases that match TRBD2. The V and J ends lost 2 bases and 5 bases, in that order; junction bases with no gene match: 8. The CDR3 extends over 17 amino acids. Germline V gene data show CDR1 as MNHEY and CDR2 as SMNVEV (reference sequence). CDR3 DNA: TGTGCCAGCAGTTTAAGTGTGGGACTAGCGGATGACAATGAGCAGTTCTTC. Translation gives CASSLSVGLADDNEQFF.

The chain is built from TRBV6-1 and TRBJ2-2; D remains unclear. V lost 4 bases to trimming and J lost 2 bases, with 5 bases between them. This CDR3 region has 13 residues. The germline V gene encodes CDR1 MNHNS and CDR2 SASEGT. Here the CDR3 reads CASSGRNTGELFF. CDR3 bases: TGTGCCAGCAGTGGGAGAAACACCGGGGAGCTGTTTTTT.

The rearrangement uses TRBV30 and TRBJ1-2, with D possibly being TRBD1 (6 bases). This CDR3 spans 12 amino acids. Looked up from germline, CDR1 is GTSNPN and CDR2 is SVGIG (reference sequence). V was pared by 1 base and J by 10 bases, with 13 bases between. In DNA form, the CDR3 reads TGTGCCTGGAGTGGTACAGGGTGGGACTACACCTTC. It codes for CAWSGTGWDYTF.

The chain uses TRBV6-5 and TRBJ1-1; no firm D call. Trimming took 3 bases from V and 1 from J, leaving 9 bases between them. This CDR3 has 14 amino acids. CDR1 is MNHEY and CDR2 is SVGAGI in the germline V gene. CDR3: CASSYKTANTEAFF. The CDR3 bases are TGTGCCAGCAGTTATAAGACGGCGAACACTGAAGCTTTCTTT.

The CDR3 DNA reads TGTGCCAGCAGTGAGGGGAGACCCGGTTGGAATCAGCCCCAGCATTTT. Protein product: CASSEGRPGWNQPQHF. The rearrangement joins TRBV2 to TRBJ1-5; D is undetermined. The CDR3 is 16 residues long. Germline V gene lookup returns CDR1 SNHLY and CDR2 FYNNEI. The germline V and J ends were trimmed by 3 bases and 4 bases, with 16 bases remaining between them.

CDR3 bases: TGTGCCAGCAGTTACGGGGGTAACATACTTGAAGCTTTCTTT. Protein product: CASSYGGNILEAFF. This chain connects TRBV6-5 to TRBJ1-1; tentative D call: TRBD1 (5 bases). This CDR3 has 14 residues. V lost 2 bases, J lost 7 bases, and 14 bases lay in between. Per the germline V gene, CDR1 is MNHEY and CDR2 is SVGAGI.

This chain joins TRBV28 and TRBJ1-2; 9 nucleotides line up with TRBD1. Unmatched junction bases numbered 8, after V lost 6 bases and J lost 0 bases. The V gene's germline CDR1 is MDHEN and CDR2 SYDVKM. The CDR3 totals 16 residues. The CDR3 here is CASSPRTGAANYGYTF. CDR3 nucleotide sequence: TGTGCCAGCAGCCCGCGGACAGGGGCTGCTAACTATGGCTACACCTTC.

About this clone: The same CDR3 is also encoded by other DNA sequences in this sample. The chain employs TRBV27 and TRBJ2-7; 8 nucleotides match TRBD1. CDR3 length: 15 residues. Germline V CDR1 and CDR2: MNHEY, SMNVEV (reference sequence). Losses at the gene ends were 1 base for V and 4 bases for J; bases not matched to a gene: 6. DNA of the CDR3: TGTGCCAGCAGTTTATGGGCAGGGGGCGCTTACGAGCAGTACTTC. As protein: CASSLWAGGAYEQYF.

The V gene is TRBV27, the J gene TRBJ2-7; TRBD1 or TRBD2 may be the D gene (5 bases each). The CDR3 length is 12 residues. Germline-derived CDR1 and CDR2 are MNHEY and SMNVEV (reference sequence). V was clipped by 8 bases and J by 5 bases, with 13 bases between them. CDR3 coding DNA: TGTGCCAGCGCTCTGGGACCCGACGAGCAGTACTTC. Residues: CASALGPDEQYF.

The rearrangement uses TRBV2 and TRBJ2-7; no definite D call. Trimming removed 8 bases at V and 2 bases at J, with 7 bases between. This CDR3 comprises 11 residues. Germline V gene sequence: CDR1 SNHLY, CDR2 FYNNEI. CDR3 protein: CASHEAYEQYF. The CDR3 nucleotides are TGTGCCAGCCACGAGGCCTACGAGCAGTACTTC.

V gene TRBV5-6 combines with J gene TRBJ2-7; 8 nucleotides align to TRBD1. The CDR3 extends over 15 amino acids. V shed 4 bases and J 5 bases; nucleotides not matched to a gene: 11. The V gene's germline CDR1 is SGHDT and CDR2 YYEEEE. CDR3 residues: CASSLLDRARHEQYF. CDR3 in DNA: TGTGCCAGCAGCCTTTTGGACAGGGCTCGCCACGAGCAGTACTTC.

The CDR3 DNA sequence: TGTGCCAGCAGTGCCTCTATACTGAGCGGCTACACCTTC. Its protein is CASSASILSGYTF. V is TRBV27 and J is TRBJ1-2; no clear D. CDR3 length equals 13 residues. V lost 5 bases, J lost 8 bases, and 15 bases lay in between. Germline assignment: CDR1 MNHEY and CDR2 SMNVEV (reference sequence).

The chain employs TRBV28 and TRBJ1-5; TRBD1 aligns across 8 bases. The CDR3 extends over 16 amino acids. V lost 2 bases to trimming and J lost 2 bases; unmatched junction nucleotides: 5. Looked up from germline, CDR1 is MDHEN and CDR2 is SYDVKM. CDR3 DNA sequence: TGTGCCAGCAGTTTAAATTCAGGGGGCGGCAATCAGCCCCAGCATTTT. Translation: CASSLNSGGGNQPQHF.

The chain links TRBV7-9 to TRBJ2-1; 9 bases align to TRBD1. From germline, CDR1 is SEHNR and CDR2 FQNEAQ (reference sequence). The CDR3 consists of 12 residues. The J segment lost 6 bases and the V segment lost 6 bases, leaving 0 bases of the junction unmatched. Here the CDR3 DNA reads TGTGCCAGCAGGACAGGGGGCAATGAGCAGTTCTTC. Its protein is CASRTGGNEQFF.

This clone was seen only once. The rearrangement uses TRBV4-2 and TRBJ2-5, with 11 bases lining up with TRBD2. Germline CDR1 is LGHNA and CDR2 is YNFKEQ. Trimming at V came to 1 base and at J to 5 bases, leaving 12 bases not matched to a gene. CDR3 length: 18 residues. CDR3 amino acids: CASSQVLRGVAGGETQYF. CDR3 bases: TGTGCCAGCAGCCAAGTCCTCAGGGGAGTAGCGGGAGGGGAGACCCAGTACTTC.

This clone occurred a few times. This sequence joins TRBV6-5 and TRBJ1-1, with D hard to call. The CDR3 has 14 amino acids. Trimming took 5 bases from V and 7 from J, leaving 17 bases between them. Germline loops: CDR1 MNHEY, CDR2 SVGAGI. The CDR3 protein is CASSTPTRKGEAFF. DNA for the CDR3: TGTGCCAGCAGTACCCCAACAAGAAAGGGTGAAGCTTTCTTT.

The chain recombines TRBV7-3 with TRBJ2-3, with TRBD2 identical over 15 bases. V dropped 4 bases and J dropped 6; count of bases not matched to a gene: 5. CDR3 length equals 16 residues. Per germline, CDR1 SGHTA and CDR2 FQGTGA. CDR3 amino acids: CASSSGLAGGLDTQYF. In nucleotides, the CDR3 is TGTGCCAGCAGCTCCGGACTAGCGGGAGGGCTCGATACGCAGTATTTT.

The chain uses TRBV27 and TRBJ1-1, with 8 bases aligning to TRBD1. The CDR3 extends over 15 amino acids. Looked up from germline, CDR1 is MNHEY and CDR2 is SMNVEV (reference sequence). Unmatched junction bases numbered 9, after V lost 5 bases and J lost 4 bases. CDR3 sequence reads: CASSGRGREVTEAFF. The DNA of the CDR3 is TGTGCCAGCAGTGGCAGGGGGCGCGAGGTCACTGAAGCTTTCTTT.

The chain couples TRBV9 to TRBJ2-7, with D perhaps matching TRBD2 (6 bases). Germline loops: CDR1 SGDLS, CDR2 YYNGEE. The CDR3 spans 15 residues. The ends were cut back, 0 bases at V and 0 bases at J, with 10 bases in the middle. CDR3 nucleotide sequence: TGTGCCAGCAGCGTAGCTGGGCGGGACTCCTACGAGCAGTACTTC. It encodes CASSVAGRDSYEQYF.

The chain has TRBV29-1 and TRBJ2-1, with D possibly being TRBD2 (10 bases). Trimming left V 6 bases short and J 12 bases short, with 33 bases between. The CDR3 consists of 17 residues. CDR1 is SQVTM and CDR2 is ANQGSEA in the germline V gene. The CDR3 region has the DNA TGCAGCGTGGATACAGGGGGCACTAGCGGGAAGGCGCGGGGGCAGTTCTTC. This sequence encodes CSVDTGGTSGKARGQFF.

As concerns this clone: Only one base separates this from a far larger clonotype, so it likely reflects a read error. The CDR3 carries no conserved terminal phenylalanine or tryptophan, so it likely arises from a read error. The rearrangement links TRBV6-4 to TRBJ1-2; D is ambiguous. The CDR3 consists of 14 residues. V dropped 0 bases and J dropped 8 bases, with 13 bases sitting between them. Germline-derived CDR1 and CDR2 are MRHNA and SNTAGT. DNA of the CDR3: TGTGCCAGCAGTGACTCGAGGAGGACGGACGGCTACACCCTC. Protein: CASSDSRRTDGYTL.

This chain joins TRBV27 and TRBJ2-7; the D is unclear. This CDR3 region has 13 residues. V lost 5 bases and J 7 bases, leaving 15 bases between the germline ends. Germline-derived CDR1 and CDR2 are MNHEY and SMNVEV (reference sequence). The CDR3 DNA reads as TGTGCCAGCAGTAGAGGTGGCTCCTGGGAGCAGTACTTC. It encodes CASSRGGSWEQYF.

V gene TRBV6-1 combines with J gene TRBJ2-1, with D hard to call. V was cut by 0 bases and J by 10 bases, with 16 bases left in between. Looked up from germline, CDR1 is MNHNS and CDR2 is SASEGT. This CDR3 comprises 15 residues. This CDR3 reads CASSEARAGWGEQFF. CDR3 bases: TGTGCCAGCAGTGAAGCACGTGCAGGATGGGGAGAGCAGTTCTTC.

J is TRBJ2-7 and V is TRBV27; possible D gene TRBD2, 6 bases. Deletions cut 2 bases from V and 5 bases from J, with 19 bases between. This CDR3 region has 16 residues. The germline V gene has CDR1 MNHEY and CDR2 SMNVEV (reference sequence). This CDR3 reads CASSLLPSSSVNEQYF. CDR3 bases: TGTGCCAGCAGTTTACTCCCATCGTCTAGCGTCAACGAGCAGTACTTC.

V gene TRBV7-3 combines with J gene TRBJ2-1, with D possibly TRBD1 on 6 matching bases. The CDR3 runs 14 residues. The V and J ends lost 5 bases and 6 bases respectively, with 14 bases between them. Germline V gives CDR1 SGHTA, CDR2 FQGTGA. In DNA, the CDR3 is TGTGCCAGCAGCATTGGACAGTTCTCCAATGAGCAGTTCTTC. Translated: CASSIGQFSNEQFF. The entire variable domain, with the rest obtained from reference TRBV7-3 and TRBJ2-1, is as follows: GAGVSQTPSNKVTEKGKYVELRCDPISGHTALYWYRQSLGQGPEFLIYFQGTGAADDSGLPNDRFFAVRPEGSVSTLKIQRTERGDSAVYLCASSIGQFSNEQFFGPGTRLTVL.

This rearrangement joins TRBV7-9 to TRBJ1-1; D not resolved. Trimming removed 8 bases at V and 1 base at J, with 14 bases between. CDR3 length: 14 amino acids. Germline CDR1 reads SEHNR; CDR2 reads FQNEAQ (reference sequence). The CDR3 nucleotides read TGTGCCAGCTTACCGGGGAAGGAGAACACTGAAGCTTTCTTT. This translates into CASLPGKENTEAFF. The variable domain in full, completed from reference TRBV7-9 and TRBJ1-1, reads DTGVSQNPRHKITKRGQNVTFRCDPISEHNRLYWYRQTLGQGPEFLTYFQNEAQLEKSRLLSDRFSAERPKGSFSTLEIQRTEQGDSAMYLCASLPGKENTEAFFGQGTRLTVV.

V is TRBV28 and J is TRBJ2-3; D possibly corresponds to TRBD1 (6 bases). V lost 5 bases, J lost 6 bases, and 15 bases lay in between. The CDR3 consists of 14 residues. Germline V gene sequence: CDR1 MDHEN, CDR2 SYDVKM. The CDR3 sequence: CASSLGTRTDTQYF. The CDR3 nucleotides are TGTGCCAGCAGTCTCGGGACAAGGACGGATACGCAGTATTTT.

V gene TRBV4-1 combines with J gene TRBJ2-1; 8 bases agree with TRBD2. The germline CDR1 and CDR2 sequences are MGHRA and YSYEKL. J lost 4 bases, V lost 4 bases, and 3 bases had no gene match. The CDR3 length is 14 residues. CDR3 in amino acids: CASSPGLVYNEQFF. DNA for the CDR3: TGCGCCAGCAGCCCGGGACTAGTTTACAATGAGCAGTTCTTC.